The clone carrying this TCR beta chain was seen a handful of times. What it recognizes is unknown. Primers for the PCR totalled 60 Vbeta and 13 Jbeta. The repertoire was sequenced with immunoSEQ multiplex PCR; TCRdb's copy has only in-frame clones and lacks some. This sample has some 110,000 clones, with 83% found just once. The data stem from a study of cytomegalovirus exposure and HLA in healthy donors. General study results and limits: A missense DCLRE1C variant was associated with V- and J-gene trimming of TCR beta chains in a later analysis, and an independent cohort replicated the association. Data from an earlier analysis indicated that most TCR beta V segments were productive either about 90% or about 30% of the time.

V lost 4 bases and J 6 bases, leaving 13 bases between the germline ends. Germline CDR1 is SGHRS and CDR2 is YFSETQ. This CDR3 is built from 14 residues. Material for sequencing was PBMCs. The chain uses TRBV5-1 and TRBJ1-4; maybe TRBD1 (5 bases). This receptor was identified in a man younger than 30 in good health and CMV-seronegative. The CDR3 protein is CASSPDIGHEKLFF. The CDR3 DNA is TGCGCCAGCAGCCCGGACATAGGACATGAAAAACTGTTTTTT. Looking up the rest from reference TRBV5-1 and TRBJ1-4 gives the full variable domain: KAGVTQTPRYLIKTRGQQVTLSCSPISGHRSVSWYQQTPGQGLQFLFEYFSETQRNKGNFPGRFSGRQFSNSRSEMNVSTLELGDSALYLCASSPDIGHEKLFFGSGTQLSVL.